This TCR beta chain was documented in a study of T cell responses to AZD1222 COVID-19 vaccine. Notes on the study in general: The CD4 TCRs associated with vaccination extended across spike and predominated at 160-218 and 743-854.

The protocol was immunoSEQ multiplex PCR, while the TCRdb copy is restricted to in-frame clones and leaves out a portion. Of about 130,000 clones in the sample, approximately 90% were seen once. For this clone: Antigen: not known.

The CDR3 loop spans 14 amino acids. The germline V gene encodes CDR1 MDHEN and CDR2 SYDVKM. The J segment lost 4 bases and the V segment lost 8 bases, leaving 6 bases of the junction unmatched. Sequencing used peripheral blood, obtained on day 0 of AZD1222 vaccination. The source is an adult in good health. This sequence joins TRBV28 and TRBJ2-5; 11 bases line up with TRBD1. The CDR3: CASQGTGGGETQYF. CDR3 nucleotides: TGTGCCAGCCAGGGGACAGGGGGAGGAGAGACCCAGTACTTC.